This TCR beta chain was recovered during a study of early T cells in non-severe SARS-CoV-2 infection. This clonotype was picked up many times. In germline, CDR1 is MNHEY, CDR2 SVGEGT. Trimming removed 2 bases from V and 5 bases from J, with 9 bases in between. This CDR3 region has 14 residues. MiXCR, run by TCRdb on the 5' RACE reads, gives a single entry per CDR3 protein. The table has 55,000 or so distinct CDR3 sequences, under 8.5% seen once. The chain joins TRBV6-2 or TRBV6-3 to TRBJ2-2; D may correspond to TRBD1 or TRBD2 (5 bases each). This TCR was sampled from an adult who was a healthcare worker with PCR-confirmed SARS-CoV-2 infection or an uninfected control (not recorded which). The starting material was whole blood, obtained at baseline. The CDR3 DNA sequence: TGTGCCAGCAGTTACACTTGGGGGACCGGGGAGCTGTTTTTT. It encodes CASSYTWGTGELFF.